This TCR beta chain comes out of a study of T cells in Graves' hyperthyroidism and ophthalmopathy. Amplification of TCR beta CDR3 regions was performed using RNA transcripts as template. Initially, a first-round RT-PCR of the TCR CDR3 employed the HTBI primer set. TCRdb itself ran the multiplex PCR reads through MiXCR, one entry per CDR3 protein. The sample includes 500,000 to 650,000 distinct CDR3 sequences, approximately 48% of them seen just once. This clonotype was obtained from an adult woman with Graves' disease, either hyperthyroidism or ophthalmopathy (not recorded which). What was sequenced was peripheral blood or thyroid tissue (not recorded which).

CDR3 in DNA: TGTGCCAGCAGCTTCCTCCTAGCGGGAGGTGTCGGGGAGCTGTTTTTT. Protein sequence: CASSFLLAGGVGELFF. This sequence joins TRBV7-9 and TRBJ2-2, with 11 bases aligning to TRBD2. V lost 3 bases to trimming and J lost 7 bases; unmatched junction nucleotides: 7. Germline loops: CDR1 SEHNR, CDR2 FQNEAQ (reference sequence). The CDR3 has 16 residues.